These 30 T cell receptor beta chains originate from one sample sequenced in a study of Graves' ophthalmopathy and Graves' hyperthyroidism. Amplification from RNA transcripts yielded the TCR beta CDR3 regions. A first-round RT-PCR used HTBI primers, followed by a second-round multiplex PCR. From the multiplex PCR reads, TCRdb called clonotypes with MiXCR, one entry per CDR3 protein. The data contain under 800,000 distinct CDR3 sequences, about a fifth of them singletons. Sequencing was performed on peripheral blood. The source of these receptors is a woman between 18 and 29 years old with stable Graves' hyperthyroidism. Some clones in this sample may be carry-over from other donors' samples.

A few counts support this clonotype. This rearrangement joins TRBV6-1 to TRBJ2-2; D may be TRBD2 (5 bases). The CDR3 is made up of 15 amino acids. Germline-derived CDR1 and CDR2 are MNHNS and SASEGT. V was pared by 3 bases and J by 7 bases, with 15 bases between. The CDR3 loop is CASSDPSGVGGELFF. The CDR3 bases are TGTGCCAGCAGTGACCCTTCCGGGGTAGGCGGGGAGCTGTTTTTT.

A remark on this clonotype: A much larger clone differs from this one at a single base, so this may be a read error. The rearrangement uses TRBV7-8 and TRBJ2-6, with TRBD1 matching 8 bases. Germline CDR1 reads SGHVS; CDR2 reads FQNEAQ. This CDR3 is built from 15 residues. V shed 4 bases and J 2 bases; nucleotides not matched to a gene: 1. The CDR3 region has the DNA TGTGCCAGCAGCTCAGGGGGCCCTGGGGCCAACGTCCTGACTTTC. It specifies CASSSGGPGANVLTF. Full variable domain (rest looked up from reference TRBV7-8 and TRBJ2-6): GAGVSQSPRYKVAKRGQDVALRCDPISGHVSLFWYQQALGQGPEFLTYFQNEAQLDKSGLPSDRFFAERPEGSVSTLKIQRTQQEDSAVYLCASSSGGPGANVLTFGAGSRLTVL.

This clonotype has more than one count but fewer than ten. V is TRBV15 and J is TRBJ1-6; D is ambiguous. Trimming removed 3 bases at V and 5 bases at J, with 8 bases between. The CDR3 consists of 14 residues. Germline-derived CDR1 and CDR2 are LNHNV and YYDKDF (reference sequence). CDR3 DNA sequence: TGTGCCACCAGCAGGACATTTGATAATTCACCCCTCCACTTT. It yields the protein CATSRTFDNSPLHF.

This clonotype was seen at least ten times. The chain recombines TRBV11-2 with TRBJ1-1, with D perhaps TRBD1 (6 bases). CDR1 SGHAT and CDR2 FQNNGV come from the germline V gene. The CDR3 runs to 14 residues. Trimming removed 1 base at V and 3 bases at J, with 9 bases between. The CDR3 region is CASSLGYRDTEAFF. The CDR3 DNA is TGTGCCAGCAGCTTAGGGTACAGGGACACTGAAGCTTTCTTT. Together with reference TRBV11-2 and TRBJ1-1, the CDR3 gives the full variable domain: EAGVAQSPRYKIIEKRQSVAFWCNPISGHATLYWYQQILGQGPKLLIQFQNNGVVDDSQLPKDRFSAERLKGVDSTLKIQPAKLEDSAVYLCASSLGYRDTEAFFGQGTRLTVV.

This clonotype was counted at least ten times. This chain joins TRBV12-3 or TRBV12-4 and TRBJ2-7; 8 nucleotides line up with TRBD1. The CDR3 runs 15 residues. The V gene end was trimmed by 6 bases and the J gene end by 3 bases; junction bases not matched to a gene: 10. CDR3 sequence reads: CASSGQGSPIYEQYF. The CDR3 bases are TGTGCCAGCAGCGGACAGGGTTCCCCAATCTACGAGCAGTACTTC.

V gene TRBV30 combines with J gene TRBJ1-1, with D possibly TRBD1 on 5 matching bases. The length of the CDR3 is 12 residues. In germline, CDR1 is GTSNPN, CDR2 SVGIG (reference sequence). V was pared by 3 bases and J by 5 bases, with 10 bases between. The CDR3 reads CAWRYRNTEAFF. The CDR3, as DNA: TGTGCCTGGAGGTACAGGAATACTGAAGCTTTCTTT.

The sample holds many counts of this clonotype. The V gene is TRBV7-2, the J gene TRBJ2-7, with D perhaps being TRBD1 or TRBD2 (5 bases each). CDR3 length: 13 residues. V gave up 2 bases and J gave up 5 bases, with 10 bases separating them. Germline V CDR1 and CDR2: SGHTA, FQGNSA. CDR3 sequence reads: CASSLLRDDEQYF. Here the CDR3 DNA reads TGTGCCAGCAGCTTACTCAGGGACGACGAGCAGTACTTC.

This clonotype was seen more than once but under ten times. One end of the junction does not line up with germline, which may come from a read error. This sequence joins TRBV5-1 and TRBJ1-1; TRBD1 matches 7 bases. The CDR3 runs 14 residues. Germline CDR1 is SGHRS and CDR2 is YFSETQ. DNA for the CDR3: TGCTCCAGCAGCGCCGGACAGGCTAGCACTGAAGCTTTCTTT. Protein product: CSSSAGQASTEAFF.

Points on this clonotype: This may stem from a read error, because a much larger clone lies one nucleotide away. The chain is built from TRBV7-3 and TRBJ1-1; D might be TRBD1 (6 bases). This CDR3 has 14 amino acids. The V gene lost 5 bases and the J gene lost 3 bases, with 13 bases spanning the gap. Germline CDR1 reads SGHTA; CDR2 reads FQGTGA. The CDR3 spells CASSPGVRDTEAFF. The DNA for the CDR3 is TGTGCCAGCAGCCCAGGGGTTAGGGACACTGAAGCTTTCTTT.

Only a few counts were recorded for this clonotype. The J gene is TRBJ1-2, the V gene TRBV29-1; D is possibly TRBD1 (6 bases). Trimming shortened V by 7 bases and J by 4 bases, and 13 bases separated the two germline ends. The germline V gene has CDR1 SQVTM and CDR2 ANQGSEA. The CDR3 covers 12 residues. The CDR3 region has the DNA TGCAGCGAAACAGGGCTTAGCTATGGCTACACCTTC. Its protein is CSETGLSYGYTF.

Concerning this clonotype: Sequence at one end of the junction differs from germline and may be a read error. The chain recombines TRBV11-2 with TRBJ2-7, with 8 bases aligning to TRBD1. Germline lookup yields CDR1 SGHAT and CDR2 FQNNGV. The CDR3 covers 16 residues. CDR3 in amino acids: CASSFTGTGTSCEQYF. In DNA, the CDR3 is TGTGCCAGCAGCTTCACCGGGACAGGCACCTCCTGCGAGCAGTACTTC.

This clonotype has at least ten counts. Relative to the germline gene, one junction end is altered; a read error may explain this. The CDR3 bases are TGCAGTGCTAGAATAAGCCGAAGGGGGCAAAACACTGAAGCTCTCTTT. This gives the protein CSARISRRGQNTEALF. V usage is TRBV20-1 and J usage is TRBJ1-1, with 7 bases aligning to TRBD1. The CDR3 length is 16 residues. Germline V lookup: CDR1 DFQATT, CDR2 SNEGSKA (reference sequence).

V gene TRBV28 combines with J gene TRBJ2-4; D may be TRBD2 (6 bases). Germline-derived CDR1 and CDR2 are MDHEN and SYDVKM. Trimming took off 3 bases at V and 4 bases at J, with 13 bases between the two ends. CDR3 length equals 15 residues. CDR3 residues: CASSLGPSDKNIQYF. The CDR3 bases are TGTGCCAGCAGTTTGGGGCCTAGCGATAAAAACATTCAGTACTTC.

J is TRBJ1-1 and V is TRBV11-3; D gene uncertain. The CDR3 spans 13 residues. The V gene's germline CDR1 is SGHNT and CDR2 YENEEA. The V end lost 10 bases, the J end lost 1 base, and 13 bases lay between the germline ends. The CDR3, as DNA: TGTGCCACCAAGAGGAGACCGAACACTGAAGCTTTCTTT. Translation gives CATKRRPNTEAFF.

The chain links TRBV19 to TRBJ2-2, with TRBD2 matching 11 bases. The CDR3 sequence is 18 residues long. J was trimmed by 2 bases and V by 3 bases; bases with no gene match: 8. Germline V CDR1 and CDR2: LNHDA, SQIVND (reference sequence). CDR3 residues: CASSIRLAGGPNTGELFF. The DNA for the CDR3 is TGTGCCAGTAGTATTCGGCTAGCGGGAGGACCTAACACCGGGGAGCTGTTTTTT.

At least ten counts were recorded for this clonotype. The gene calls are TRBV10-3 and TRBJ1-6; the match to TRBD1 covers 7 bases. V was pared by 4 bases and J by 7 bases, with 10 bases of the junction left unmatched. Germline CDR1 ENHRY, CDR2 SYGVKD. CDR3 size: 16 residues. DNA of the CDR3: TGTGCCATCAGTGTCAACCGGGACAGAGCGAATTCACCCCTCCACTTT. As protein: CAISVNRDRANSPLHF.

This clonotype was seen many times. The CDR3 loop is CASSRRDLNQPQHF. CDR3 nucleotides: TGTGCCAGCAGCCGCCGGGACCTCAATCAGCCCCAGCATTTT. J is TRBJ1-5 and V is TRBV13, with a tentative D call TRBD1 (5 bases). This CDR3 spans 14 amino acids. The germline V gene has CDR1 PRHDT and CDR2 FYEKMQ (reference sequence). V lost 5 bases and J lost 3, with 11 bases in between. Variable domain in full (rest from reference TRBV13 and TRBJ1-5): AAGVIQSPRHLIKEKRETATLKCYPIPRHDTVYWYQQGPGQDPQFLISFYEKMQSDKGSIPDRFSAQQFSDYHSELNMSSLELGDSALYFCASSRRDLNQPQHFGDGTRLSIL.

The genes are TRBV20-1 and TRBJ2-6; 10 nucleotides match TRBD1. J lost 2 bases, V lost 6 bases, and 10 bases had no gene match. Looked up from germline, CDR1 is DFQATT and CDR2 is SNEGSKA (reference sequence). The CDR3 totals 17 residues. The CDR3 is CSAANGGTGAGANVLTF. In nucleotides, the CDR3 is TGCAGTGCCGCGAATGGCGGGACAGGGGCTGGGGCCAACGTCCTGACTTTC.

Ten or more counts support this clonotype. This chain joins TRBV6-4 and TRBJ1-2; 7 bases match TRBD1. This CDR3 is 17 amino acids long. V trimming: 2 bases; J trimming: 5 bases; junction bases outside the gene matches: 14. Germline values: CDR1 MRHNA, CDR2 SNTAGT. The CDR3 is CASSDGDRFLLRYGYTF. In DNA, the CDR3 is TGTGCCAGCAGTGACGGGGACAGATTTTTGTTGCGTTATGGCTACACCTTC.

The V gene is TRBV7-9, the J gene TRBJ1-1; a possible D gene is TRBD1 (6 bases). With 1 base removed from V and 10 bases from J, the gap between germline ends came to 13 bases. CDR3 size: 13 residues. CDR1 and CDR2 (germline): SEHNR, FQNEAQ (reference sequence). The CDR3 sequence: CASSLDVTGRAFF. CDR3 bases: TGTGCCAGCAGCTTAGACGTTACAGGGAGAGCTTTCTTT. Supplemented by reference TRBV7-9 and TRBJ1-1, the full variable domain reads DTGVSQNPRHKITKRGQNVTFRCDPISEHNRLYWYRQTLGQGPEFLTYFQNEAQLEKSRLLSDRFSAERPKGSFSTLEIQRTEQGDSAMYLCASSLDVTGRAFFGQGTRLTVV.

This clonotype has at least ten counts. The V call is TRBV20-1, the J call TRBJ1-2; 7 positions agree with TRBD1. The CDR3 contains 13 residues. The germline V gene encodes CDR1 DFQATT and CDR2 SNEGSKA (reference sequence). With 1 base clipped from V and 6 bases from J, the junction kept 5 bases outside the gene matches. Written as DNA, the CDR3 is TGCAGTGCTAGAGCATCACAGGGGCATGGCTACACCTTC. Its protein product is CSARASQGHGYTF.

The sample holds a few counts of this clonotype. The junction departs from the called germline gene at one end, perhaps through a read error. In DNA, the CDR3 is TGTGCCAGCACTTACGGGCTGAACACTGAAGCTTTCTTT. Its protein is CASTYGLNTEAFF. The chain employs TRBV6-5 and TRBJ1-1; D gene unclear. Germline lookup yields CDR1 MNHEY and CDR2 SVGAGI. This CDR3 spans 13 amino acids.

This clonotype was seen at least ten times. The chain combines TRBV20-1 with TRBJ2-7; 9 bases agree with TRBD1. V was pared by 1 base and J by 6 bases, with 13 bases of the junction left unmatched. The germline CDR1 and CDR2 sequences are DFQATT and SNEGSKA (reference sequence). This CDR3 contains 16 residues. The CDR3 DNA is TGCAGTGCTAGAGCCCCGGCGACAGGGGGAAAACGCGAGCAGTACTTC. It translates to CSARAPATGGKREQYF.

This chain links TRBV25-1 with TRBJ1-6, with 7 nucleotides matching TRBD1. With V trimmed by 1 base and J by 10 bases, 7 bases remained unmatched. The CDR3 is 15 amino acids. CDR1 is MGHDK and CDR2 is SYGVNS in the germline V gene. This chain's CDR3 is CASSESRGLGSPLHF. The CDR3, as DNA: TGTGCCAGCAGTGAATCAAGGGGGCTAGGGTCACCCCTCCACTTT.

This clonotype has a count of ten or more. J is TRBJ1-1 and V is TRBV2, with D hard to call. CDR1 and CDR2 (germline): SNHLY, FYNNEI. V lost 5 bases to trimming and J lost 1 base, with 11 bases between them. The length of the CDR3 is 14 residues. For the CDR3, the DNA is TGTGCCAGCAGTCAAACAACCAGGAACACTGAAGCTTTCTTT. The encoded protein is CASSQTTRNTEAFF.

This clonotype is a singleton in its sample. This chain connects TRBV19 to TRBJ2-2, with D perhaps TRBD2 (6 bases). Deletions cut 6 bases from V and 7 bases from J, with 12 bases between. The germline V gene has CDR1 LNHDA and CDR2 SQIVND (reference sequence). The length of the CDR3 is 13 residues. The CDR3 DNA reads TGTGCCAGTAGCGGGACTTTCGGCGGGGAGCTGTTTTTT. It translates to CASSGTFGGELFF. Looking up the rest from reference TRBV19 and TRBJ2-2 gives the full variable domain: DGGITQSPKYLFRKEGQNVTLSCEQNLNHDAMYWYRQDPGQGLRLIYYSQIVNDFQKGDIAEGYSVSREKKESFPLTVTSAQKNPTAFYLCASSGTFGGELFFGEGSRLTVL.

This clonotype was counted at least ten times. Given the absence of the conserved phenylalanine or tryptophan at the CDR3 end, a read error is likely. The chain joins TRBV4-3 to TRBJ1-1; no clear D. V lost 4 bases and J 3 bases, leaving 15 bases between the germline ends. CDR1 is LGHNA and CDR2 is YSLEER in the germline V gene. This CDR3 has 15 amino acids. CDR3: CASSLRARSDTEAFL. In DNA, the CDR3 is TGCGCCAGCAGCCTCCGGGCGCGAAGTGACACTGAAGCTTTCCTT.

At least ten counts were recorded for this clonotype. The V and J genes are TRBV20-1 and TRBJ1-5, with a weak D call TRBD1 (5 bases). Trimming removed 3 bases at V and 3 bases at J, with 12 bases between. This CDR3 is built from 14 residues. In germline, CDR1 is DFQATT, CDR2 SNEGSKA (reference sequence). This chain's CDR3 is CSARAGPPNQPQHF. CDR3 DNA sequence: TGCAGTGCTAGGGCGGGACCTCCCAATCAGCCCCAGCATTTT.

This clonotype was observed many times. V gene TRBV20-1 combines with J gene TRBJ1-6; a weak D match, TRBD1 (6 bases). Trimming pared 4 bases from V and 8 bases from J, leaving 18 bases between. This CDR3 has 15 amino acids. Germline-derived CDR1 and CDR2 are DFQATT and SNEGSKA (reference sequence). Here the CDR3 DNA reads TGCAGTGCTAACCACCTACAGGGAGCGGATTCACCCCTCCACTTT. This gives the protein CSANHLQGADSPLHF.

This clonotype showed up many times. This rearrangement joins TRBV5-1 to TRBJ2-7, with D tentatively TRBD1 (5 bases). V lost 0 bases and J 4 bases, leaving 11 bases between the germline ends. The CDR3 covers 14 residues. CDR1 and CDR2 (germline): SGHRS, YFSETQ. CDR3 region: CASSLDDSRYEQYF. The CDR3 bases are TGCGCCAGCAGCTTGGATGACAGTAGATACGAGCAGTACTTC.